The clone carrying this T cell receptor (beta chain) came up many times. This entry belongs to a study of type 1 regulatory T cells. MiXCR, run by TCRdb on the reads, gives a single entry per CDR3 protein. The table shows approximately 90,000 distinct CDR3 sequences, with 30% to 35% occurring only once. This CDR3 is built from 17 residues. Germline CDR1 is SGHTA and CDR2 is FQGNSA. The V and J ends lost 4 bases and 2 bases, in that order; junction bases with no gene match: 13. The chain joins TRBV7-2 to TRBJ2-7; 8 positions agree with TRBD2. Sequenced material: CD4+ T cells, either the whole sample or a sorted fraction (not recorded which). The TCR sequence derives from a human donor in good health. The CDR3 spells CASSSDVRGGQAYEQYF. CDR3 in DNA: TGTGCCAGCAGCTCCGATGTCCGGGGGGGACAAGCCTACGAGCAGTACTTC. Complete variable domain (other parts from reference TRBV7-2 and TRBJ2-7): GAGVSQSPSNKVTEKGKDVELRCDPISGHTALYWYRQSLGQGLEFLIYFQGNSAPDKSGLPSDRFSAERTGGSVSTLTIQRTQQEDSAVYLCASSSDVRGGQAYEQYFGPGTRLTVT.